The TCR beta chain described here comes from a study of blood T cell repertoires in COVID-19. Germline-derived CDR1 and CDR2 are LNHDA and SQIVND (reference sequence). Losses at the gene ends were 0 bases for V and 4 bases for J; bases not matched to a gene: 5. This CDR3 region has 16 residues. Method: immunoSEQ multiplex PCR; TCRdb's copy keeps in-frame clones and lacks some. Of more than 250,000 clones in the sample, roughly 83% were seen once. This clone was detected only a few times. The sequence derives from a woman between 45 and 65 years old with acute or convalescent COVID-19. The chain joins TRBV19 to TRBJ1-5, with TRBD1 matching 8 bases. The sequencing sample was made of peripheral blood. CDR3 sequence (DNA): TGTGCCAGTAGTATAGAAGGGCAGGGGGCGAATCAGCCCCAGCATTTT. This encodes CASSIEGQGANQPQHF.